What follows are 28 T cell receptor beta chains derived from one specimen sequenced in a study of T cell changes during pregnancy in multiple sclerosis. The assay was immunoSEQ multiplex PCR, and TCRdb's table has in-frame clones only and misses some. Of about 70,000 clones listed, about 92% were seen once; the top ten hold under 3.5%. Material: CD8+ T cells from peripheral blood mononuclear cells, obtained in the third trimester of pregnancy. The receptors derive from a female donor in good health, enrolled as a control in a pregnancy study.

V and J are TRBV2 and TRBJ2-2; the match to TRBD1 covers 8 bases. Germline lookup yields CDR1 SNHLY and CDR2 FYNNEI. The CDR3 totals 16 residues. V dropped 5 bases and J dropped 1; count of bases not matched to a gene: 6. CDR3 nucleotide sequence: TGTGCCAGCAGTCCGGAAGGGACAGGGAACACCGGGGAGCTGTTTTTT. This codes for CASSPEGTGNTGELFF.

The gene calls are TRBV19 and TRBJ1-5; TRBD1 might be the D (5 bases). The CDR3 sequence is 13 residues long. Germline V gene lookup returns CDR1 LNHDA and CDR2 SQIVND (reference sequence). V was cut by 7 bases and J by 6 bases, with 13 bases left in between. The CDR3 DNA follows: TGTGCCAGTAAAGGGCAGGGCAGTCAGCCCCAGCATTTT. Residues: CASKGQGSQPQHF.

This clone was found once. This chain joins TRBV20-1 and TRBJ2-7; TRBD1 matches at 7 bases. The CDR3 totals 11 residues. Per germline, CDR1 DFQATT and CDR2 SNEGSKA (reference sequence). Trimming removed 4 bases from V and 3 bases from J; junction bases left unmatched: 0. This CDR3 is CSANRGYEQYF. The CDR3 DNA reads TGCAGTGCTAACAGGGGCTACGAGCAGTACTTC.

V and J are TRBV7-9 and TRBJ2-1; 7 nucleotides align to TRBD2. The J segment lost 9 bases and the V segment lost 2 bases, leaving 4 bases of the junction unmatched. The CDR3 is 13 residues long. Germline values: CDR1 SEHNR, CDR2 FQNEAQ (reference sequence). The CDR3 region is CASSLLGGGEQFF. Here the CDR3 DNA reads TGTGCCAGCAGCTTACTGGGGGGGGGTGAGCAGTTCTTC.

The chain is built from TRBV7-8 and TRBJ1-1, with D uncertain. Germline V lookup: CDR1 SGHVS, CDR2 FQNEAQ. The CDR3 is 15 residues long. Trimming took off 5 bases at V and 3 bases at J, with 16 bases between the two ends. The CDR3 coding sequence is TGTGCCAGCAGCCCCGTTAGAGGGCAGTACACTGAAGCTTTCTTT. It is translated as CASSPVRGQYTEAFF.

J is TRBJ1-3 and V is TRBV5-3; D not resolved. TRBV5-3 is reported as an ORF; its role is uncertain. CDR3 length: 15 amino acids. The V end lost 4 bases, the J end lost 2 bases, and 13 bases lay between the germline ends. CDR3 protein: CARSADEGTGNTIYF. The CDR3 DNA sequence: TGTGCCAGAAGCGCCGACGAGGGTACTGGAAACACCATATATTTT.

This chain uses TRBV6-5 with TRBJ2-7; a possible D gene is TRBD1 (5 bases). The CDR3 is made up of 13 amino acids. Trimming left V 5 bases short and J 4 bases short, with 12 bases between. Per the germline V gene, CDR1 is MNHEY and CDR2 is SVGAGI. The CDR3 bases are TGTGCCAGCAGTGAGACAGTAAATTACGAGCAGTACTTC. Its translation is CASSETVNYEQYF.

This chain uses TRBV21-1 with TRBJ1-6. TRBV21-1 is a recognized pseudogene. The CDR3 runs 20 residues. The CDR3 spells CASSKAKGSGRGQYNSPLHF. The CDR3 DNA sequence: TGTGCCAGCAGCAAAGCCAAGGGTTCCGGGAGGGGACAATATAATTCACCCCTCCACTTT.

The V call is TRBV7-6, the J call TRBJ2-7; TRBD2 matches 7 bases. CDR1 and CDR2 from the germline V gene are SGHVS and FNYEAQ. Trimming removed 5 bases from V and 0 bases from J; junction bases left unmatched: 10. The CDR3 extends over 16 amino acids. CDR3 in DNA: TGTGCCAGCAGCGAACAGGCTAGCGGTATCTCCTACGAGCAGTACTTC. Protein product: CASSEQASGISYEQYF.

In its sample, this clone was seen many times. The chain recombines TRBV9 with TRBJ2-1; 8 bases line up with TRBD1. After removal of 4 bases from V and 6 bases from J, the junction contained 6 bases not matched to a gene. This CDR3 is built from 14 residues. The germline V gene encodes CDR1 SGDLS and CDR2 YYNGEE. CDR3 coding DNA: TGTGCCAGCAGCCTAGGTACAGGGGGCAATGAGCAGTTCTTC. It codes for CASSLGTGGNEQFF.

The J gene is TRBJ1-4, the V gene TRBV4-3; possible D gene TRBD1, 5 bases. The germline V and J ends were trimmed by 4 bases and 0 bases, with 9 bases remaining between them. This CDR3 has 15 residues. CDR1 is LGHNA and CDR2 is YSLEER in the germline V gene. The CDR3 sequence is CASSPDRTTNEKLFF. CDR3 DNA sequence: TGCGCCAGCAGCCCTGACAGAACAACTAATGAAAAACTGTTTTTT.

This chain joins TRBV7-2 and TRBJ2-3; TRBD2 matches 8 bases. Trimming took 5 bases from V and 4 from J; bases not matched to a gene: 8. The CDR3 spans 15 residues. Germline CDR1 is SGHTA and CDR2 is FQGNSA. CDR3 in DNA: TGTGCCAGCAGCCGTGGGGGACTAGTTGCAGATACGCAGTATTTT. Protein sequence: CASSRGGLVADTQYF.

The count of this clone is one. The chain combines TRBV7-8 with TRBJ2-5, with D possibly TRBD2 on 5 matching bases. In germline, CDR1 is SGHVS, CDR2 FQNEAQ. The ends were cut back, 6 bases at V and 1 base at J, with 15 bases in the middle. The CDR3 covers 15 residues. For the CDR3, the DNA is TGTGCCAGCAGTGTAGTGGCGAGCGGCCAAGAGACCCAGTACTTC. Translating it yields CASSVVASGQETQYF.

This chain links TRBV9 with TRBJ1-2; D gene uncertain. This CDR3 contains 15 residues. The V end lost 4 bases, the J end lost 6 bases, and 19 bases lay between the germline ends. Germline V gene lookup returns CDR1 SGDLS and CDR2 YYNGEE. The CDR3 spells CASSPYYQSTDGYTF. In DNA form, the CDR3 reads TGTGCCAGCAGCCCCTACTACCAGAGTACCGATGGCTACACCTTC.

The V and J genes are TRBV19 and TRBJ1-1; D remains ambiguous. The germline V gene has CDR1 LNHDA and CDR2 SQIVND (reference sequence). The CDR3 is 14 amino acids. Trimming removed 0 bases at V and 1 base at J, with 6 bases between. The CDR3 nucleotides read TGTGCCAGTAGTATAGAGCCAGGGAACACTGAAGCTTTCTTT. Translating gives CASSIEPGNTEAFF.

This chain uses TRBV29-1 with TRBJ1-3; the D gene is possibly TRBD1 (5 bases). Germline V gives CDR1 SQVTM, CDR2 ANQGSEA. V was shortened by 7 bases and J by 0 bases, with 16 bases between the two germline ends. The CDR3 runs to 15 residues. CDR3 protein: CSAQGSMDSGNTIYF. The CDR3 nucleotides read TGCAGCGCTCAGGGATCCATGGACTCTGGAAACACCATATATTTT.

The rearrangement uses TRBV5-1 and TRBJ2-6; a weak D match, TRBD1 (6 bases). The CDR3 sequence is 18 residues long. V lost 7 bases, J lost 1 base, and 21 bases lay in between. Looked up from germline, CDR1 is SGHRS and CDR2 is YFSETQ. The CDR3 protein is CASFRTAGLGSGANVLTF. CDR3 bases: TGCGCCAGCTTTCGGACAGCCGGGCTCGGATCTGGGGCCAACGTCCTGACTTTC.

This clone was seen only once. The chain is built from TRBV4-3 and TRBJ1-2; 11 bases fit TRBD1. This CDR3 has 16 amino acids. Per the germline V gene, CDR1 is LGHNA and CDR2 is YSLEER. Trimming removed 4 bases from V and 1 base from J; junction bases left unmatched: 5. The CDR3, as DNA: TGCGCCAGCAGCCGGACAGGGGGCCTCCTTAACTATGGCTACACCTTC. This translates into CASSRTGGLLNYGYTF.

The V and J genes are TRBV11-2 and TRBJ1-1; no clear D gene. Trimming stripped 2 bases from V and 1 base from J, with 5 bases between. CDR3 length: 13 residues. Germline V gives CDR1 SGHAT, CDR2 FQNNGV. CDR3 protein: CASSLTGNTEAFF. DNA of the CDR3: TGTGCCAGCAGCTTAACGGGGAACACTGAAGCTTTCTTT. The entire variable domain, with the rest obtained from reference TRBV11-2 and TRBJ1-1, is as follows: EAGVAQSPRYKIIEKRQSVAFWCNPISGHATLYWYQQILGQGPKLLIQFQNNGVVDDSQLPKDRFSAERLKGVDSTLKIQPAKLEDSAVYLCASSLTGNTEAFFGQGTRLTVV.

The table lists this clone with a count of one. V is TRBV10-1 and J is TRBJ2-6, with D possibly being TRBD2 (5 bases). From germline, CDR1 is WNHNN and CDR2 SYGVQD (reference sequence). Trimming took 1 base from V and 0 from J, leaving 7 bases between them. The CDR3 has 16 residues. This chain's CDR3 is CASSECRDSGANVLTF. CDR3 sequence (DNA): TGCGCCAGCAGTGAGTGCCGGGACTCTGGGGCCAACGTCCTGACTTTC.

The chain has TRBV5-4 and TRBJ2-2; D not certain. Germline lookup yields CDR1 SGHNT and CDR2 YYREEE (reference sequence). This CDR3 comprises 12 residues. V shed 3 bases and J shed 6 bases, with 6 bases lying between them. The CDR3 sequence: CASSSEAGELFF. CDR3 coding DNA: TGTGCCAGCAGCTCCGAGGCCGGGGAGCTGTTTTTT.

This rearrangement joins TRBV29-1 to TRBJ2-1; 9 positions agree with TRBD2. With V trimmed by 8 bases and J by 5 bases, 7 bases remained unmatched. Germline V lookup: CDR1 SQVTM, CDR2 ANQGSEA. The length of the CDR3 is 13 residues. The CDR3 spells CSLHSGGHNEQFF. The CDR3 DNA sequence: TGCAGCCTCCATAGCGGGGGCCACAATGAGCAGTTCTTC.

The CDR3 DNA reads as TGTGCCAGCAGCCCTCAGGGGGCGGGAGAAAAACTGTTTTTT. Its protein is CASSPQGAGEKLFF. The chain has TRBV13 and TRBJ1-4, with 8 bases lining up with TRBD1. This CDR3 is built from 14 residues. CDR1 and CDR2 (germline): PRHDT, FYEKMQ (reference sequence). Trimming took 5 bases from V and 8 from J; bases not matched to a gene: 7.

The rearrangement links TRBV30 to TRBJ2-2; 13 bases are shared with TRBD2. Trimming removed 1 base from V and 1 base from J; junction bases left unmatched: 9. CDR3 size: 19 residues. Germline CDR1 and CDR2: GTSNPN and SVGIG (reference sequence). Here the CDR3 DNA reads TGTGCCTGGAGTGGGGTAGGACTAGCGGGGGCCTTGAACACCGGGGAGCTGTTTTTT. Protein sequence: CAWSGVGLAGALNTGELFF.

The chain employs TRBV2 and TRBJ1-2; 11 positions agree with TRBD1. V was clipped by 8 bases and J by 10 bases; unmatched bases: 9. CDR3 length: 13 amino acids. Germline-derived CDR1 and CDR2 are SNHLY and FYNNEI. The chain's CDR3 is CASGPGQGVDYTF. The CDR3 DNA sequence: TGTGCCAGCGGACCGGGACAGGGGGTCGACTACACCTTC.

V usage is TRBV2 and J usage is TRBJ1-5; D perhaps matches TRBD1 (6 bases). In germline, CDR1 is SNHLY, CDR2 FYNNEI. CDR3 length equals 14 residues. V was trimmed by 6 bases and J by 7 bases, leaving 16 bases between them. CDR3 loop: CASSDRSQAQPQHF. The CDR3 nucleotides are TGTGCCAGCAGCGACAGGTCCCAAGCCCAGCCCCAGCATTTT.

This chain joins TRBV19 and TRBJ1-5; D is uncertain. The V gene's germline CDR1 is LNHDA and CDR2 SQIVND (reference sequence). The CDR3 has 14 residues. Trimming left V 2 bases short and J 4 bases short, with 9 bases between. CDR3 DNA sequence: TGTGCCAGTAGTATAAGGCAGGAAAATCAGCCCCAGCATTTT. It yields the protein CASSIRQENQPQHF.

The V and J genes are TRBV29-1 and TRBJ2-7; tentative D call: TRBD1 (5 bases). This CDR3 has 11 amino acids. CDR1 and CDR2 (germline): SQVTM, ANQGSEA. V was trimmed by 5 bases and J by 3 bases, leaving 8 bases between them. The CDR3 reads CSVLQGYEQYF. In nucleotides, the CDR3 is TGCAGCGTTCTCCAGGGCTACGAGCAGTACTTC.